This TCR beta chain was identified in a study of blood T cells in healthy people across ages. This clonotype was recorded a few times. The authors ran a second PCR of about 6 to 12 cycles using a sample-barcoded 5' primer and a J-beta primer mix. TCRdb reprocessed the 5' RACE reads via MiXCR and lists one record per CDR3 protein. The table records 1.5 million to 2 million distinct CDR3 sequences, 39% of them present only once. The receptor's source is a human donor in good health. What was sequenced was blood.

The CDR3 sequence is CASSYSILGDQPQHF. The CDR3 DNA is TGTGCCAGCAGTTACTCCATTTTAGGCGATCAGCCCCAGCATTTT. The V gene is TRBV6-2 or TRBV6-3, the J gene TRBJ1-5; unclear D gene. Per germline, CDR1 MNHEY and CDR2 SVGEGT. The ends were cut back, 0 bases at V and 5 bases at J, with 11 bases in the middle. This CDR3 contains 15 residues.